This TCR beta chain originates from a study of T cells in Graves' hyperthyroidism and ophthalmopathy. RNA transcripts served as the template for amplifying TCR beta CDR3 regions. Initially, a first-round RT-PCR of the TCR CDR3 employed the HTBI primer set. TCRdb used MiXCR to reprocess the multiplex PCR reads, holding one entry per CDR3 protein. The sample contains roughly 720,000 distinct CDR3 sequences, 17% of which appear only once. With respect to this clonotype: A much bigger clone sits one base away, suggesting this may be a read error.

The CDR3 totals 13 residues. The ends lost 10 bases at V and 5 bases at J; junction bases unmatched: 10. CDR1 is KGHSH and CDR2 is LQKENI in the germline V gene. Uncontrolled infection, other autoimmune disease, pregnancy or lactation led to exclusion. This clonotype was sampled from a man aged 45-65 years with Graves' hyperthyroidism. Sample: blood. V is TRBV18 and J is TRBJ2-7, with 8 bases fitting TRBD1. The CDR3 nucleotides read TGTGCCAACTCCCCGGACAGGGTAGACGAGCAGTACTTC. It specifies CANSPDRVDEQYF.